This passage covers 19 T cell receptor beta chains from one sample sequenced in a study of T cells in Graves' hyperthyroidism and ophthalmopathy (dated 2019 in TCRdb). The method behind the library was multiplex PCR. Sequencing was carried out with an Illumina HiSeq 2000. The TCR beta CDR3 regions were amplified from RNA transcripts. A first-round RT-PCR of the TCR CDR3 used the HTBI primer set with the Qiagen OneStep RT-PCR kit. Starting from the raw public reads, TCRdb applied fastp trimming at Q25, assembled clones with MiXCR and retained in-frame beta chains. Every entry covers one CDR3 protein and lists the most common genes and DNA from its rows. For this sample there are approximately 360,000 distinct CDR3 sequences; roughly 25% appear just once. Of the sample, over 70% is held by the ten largest clones. Sequencing was performed on blood. Every receptor here comes from a man aged 50 to 59 with Graves' hyperthyroidism.

This clonotype was seen repeatedly, ten times or more. The junction departs from germline at one end; a sequencing error may be responsible. V gene TRBV19 combines with J gene TRBJ1-1; D unclear. Germline V lookup: CDR1 LNHDA, CDR2 SQIVND (reference sequence). The CDR3 is 12 residues long. In nucleotides, the CDR3 is TGTGCCAGCAGTATAGGGAACACTGAAGCTTTCTTT. Residues: CASSIGNTEAFF.

This clonotype was recorded many times. The rearrangement joins TRBV7-9 to TRBJ2-5; D tentatively fits TRBD1 or TRBD2 (5 bases each). The germline V gene has CDR1 SEHNR and CDR2 FQNEAQ (reference sequence). This CDR3 has 16 residues. Trimming removed 0 bases at V and 3 bases at J, with 14 bases between. This chain's CDR3 is CASSLALGERKETQYF. Written as DNA, the CDR3 is TGTGCCAGCAGCTTAGCGTTGGGGGAACGGAAAGAGACCCAGTACTTC.

This clonotype has a handful of counts. The chain combines TRBV10-3 with TRBJ2-7; no definite D call. The CDR3 is 12 residues long. In germline, CDR1 is ENHRY, CDR2 SYGVKD. V shed 1 base and J shed 4 bases, with 5 bases lying between them. CDR3 nucleotides: TGTGCCATCAGTGAGTTTTGGTACGAGCAGTACTTC. This codes for CAISEFWYEQYF.

The chain uses TRBV29-1 and TRBJ2-1; 14 positions agree with TRBD2. Germline CDR1 reads SQVTM; CDR2 reads ANQGSEA. The CDR3 loop spans 17 amino acids. Trimming took 7 bases from V and 4 from J; bases not matched to a gene: 12. The CDR3 protein is CSAGGTSGSNLYNEQFF. DNA for the CDR3: TGCAGCGCTGGGGGGACTAGCGGGAGTAACCTTTACAATGAGCAGTTCTTC.

J is TRBJ1-2 and V is TRBV6-2 or TRBV6-3; D is unresolved. Germline V CDR1 and CDR2: MNHEY, SVGEGT. This CDR3 region has 12 residues. The ends were cut back, 7 bases at V and 3 bases at J, with 9 bases in the middle. The CDR3 nucleotides are TGTGCCAGCAAGACGGGCCACTATGGCTACACCTTC. It encodes CASKTGHYGYTF.

Notes on this clonotype: This sequence may be a read error, since a much larger clone differs from it by one base. The chain joins TRBV29-1 to TRBJ2-1; TRBD1 aligns across 7 bases. Germline-derived CDR1 and CDR2 are SQVTM and ANQGSEA. This CDR3 comprises 13 residues. Trimming removed 8 bases from V and 3 bases from J; junction bases left unmatched: 7. The CDR3 protein is CSPTTGHYNEQFF. The CDR3, as DNA: TGCAGCCCGACGACAGGGCACTACAATGAGCAGTTCTTC.

This clonotype came up a few times. The chain combines TRBV3-1 with TRBJ2-3; D uncertain. From germline, CDR1 is LGHDT and CDR2 YNNKEL (reference sequence). V shed 1 base and J shed 2 bases, with 7 bases lying between them. The CDR3 length is 14 residues. CDR3 in amino acids: CASSQADNTDTQYF. In DNA, the CDR3 is TGTGCCAGCAGCCAAGCTGATAACACAGATACGCAGTATTTT.

Note on this clonotype: This may be a read error: a much more frequent sequence differs by one nucleotide. The gene calls are TRBV7-2 and TRBJ1-1; D unresolved. The CDR3 has 14 amino acids. V was cut by 2 bases and J by 1 base, with 8 bases left in between. CDR1 and CDR2 (germline): SGHTA, FQGNSA. The CDR3 sequence is CASSLFVRNTEAFF. The CDR3 nucleotides read TGTGCCAGCAGCTTATTCGTCAGGAACACTGAAGCTTTCTTT.

This clonotype was counted between two and nine times. V and J are TRBV20-1 and TRBJ2-5, with D maybe TRBD1 (5 bases). The CDR3 contains 13 residues. Trimming cost V 3 bases and J 4 bases, with 12 bases left between them. In germline, CDR1 is DFQATT, CDR2 SNEGSKA (reference sequence). The CDR3 sequence is CSASPAGLETQYF. The CDR3 coding sequence is TGCAGTGCTAGTCCCGCAGGGTTAGAGACCCAGTACTTC.

V gene TRBV6-5 combines with J gene TRBJ1-2, with D tentatively TRBD1 (5 bases). The CDR3 contains 15 residues. V lost 0 bases to trimming and J lost 6 bases, with 14 bases between them. In germline, CDR1 is MNHEY, CDR2 SVGAGI. The CDR3 spells CASSYSGDPGDGYTF. In nucleotides, the CDR3 is TGTGCCAGCAGTTACTCGGGGGACCCCGGGGATGGCTACACCTTC.

This clonotype was picked up many times. CDR3 coding DNA: TGTGCCAGCAGCTTATTCGGGAGGGCGGAGACCCAGTACTTC. This translates into CASSLFGRAETQYF. This chain links TRBV7-2 with TRBJ2-5, with 8 positions matching TRBD2. J lost 5 bases, V lost 2 bases, and 4 bases had no gene match. The CDR3 is 14 amino acids. Germline V lookup: CDR1 SGHTA, CDR2 FQGNSA.

The genes are TRBV29-1 and TRBJ2-3; 8 bases are shared with TRBD1. The germline gives CDR1 SQVTM, CDR2 ANQGSEA. This CDR3 region has 14 residues. V lost 3 bases to trimming and J lost 6 bases; unmatched junction nucleotides: 8. In nucleotides, the CDR3 is TGCAGCGTTGAGGGGACAGGACTTGCGGATACGCAGTATTTT. This codes for CSVEGTGLADTQYF.

This clonotype was detected a few times. The V and J genes are TRBV20-1 and TRBJ2-2; 10 bases are shared with TRBD2. V lost 5 bases, J lost 1 base, and 1 base stayed unmatched. Germline-derived CDR1 and CDR2 are DFQATT and SNEGSKA (reference sequence). The CDR3 runs to 14 residues. Here the CDR3 reads CSAASGRNTGELFF. CDR3 nucleotides: TGCAGTGCTGCTAGCGGGAGGAACACCGGGGAGCTGTTTTTT.

In its sample, this clonotype was seen many times. The V call is TRBV2, the J call TRBJ2-7, with a tentative D call TRBD1 (6 bases). Germline CDR1 and CDR2: SNHLY and FYNNEI. This CDR3 region has 14 residues. Trimming shortened V by 5 bases and J by 0 bases, and 11 bases separated the two germline ends. In DNA form, the CDR3 reads TGTGCCAGCAGTTGGGACATTTACTCCTACGAGCAGTACTTC. Translation: CASSWDIYSYEQYF.

In this sample, this clonotype turned up a few times. The V and J genes are TRBV7-9 and TRBJ2-1; D is possibly TRBD2 (6 bases). Germline CDR1 reads SEHNR; CDR2 reads FQNEAQ (reference sequence). The CDR3 has 13 amino acids. Trimming took 5 bases from V and 3 from J, leaving 8 bases between them. The CDR3 protein is CASSGRNYNEQFF. CDR3 coding DNA: TGTGCCAGCAGCGGGAGGAACTACAATGAGCAGTTCTTC. Filled out from reference TRBV7-9 and TRBJ2-1, the complete variable domain reads DTGVSQNPRHKITKRGQNVTFRCDPISEHNRLYWYRQTLGQGPEFLTYFQNEAQLEKSRLLSDRFSAERPKGSFSTLEIQRTEQGDSAMYLCASSGRNYNEQFFGPGTRLTVL.

The sample holds many counts of this clonotype. CDR3 loop: CASSFPRLAGVNEQFF. DNA of the CDR3: TGTGCCAGCAGCTTCCCAAGGTTAGCGGGAGTAAATGAGCAGTTCTTC. This chain uses TRBV11-2 with TRBJ2-1; 9 bases are shared with TRBD2. The CDR3 has 16 amino acids. With V trimmed by 3 bases and J by 7 bases, 10 bases remained unmatched. Germline lookup yields CDR1 SGHAT and CDR2 FQNNGV. The entire variable domain, with the rest obtained from reference TRBV11-2 and TRBJ2-1, is as follows: EAGVAQSPRYKIIEKRQSVAFWCNPISGHATLYWYQQILGQGPKLLIQFQNNGVVDDSQLPKDRFSAERLKGVDSTLKIQPAKLEDSAVYLCASSFPRLAGVNEQFFGPGTRLTVL.

The chain is built from TRBV18 and TRBJ1-1, with a weak D call TRBD1 (5 bases). The CDR3 has 14 amino acids. V was pared by 3 bases and J by 5 bases, with 13 bases between. Germline V gene data show CDR1 as KGHSH and CDR2 as LQKENI. CDR3 in amino acids: CASSPQIGDTEAFF. The CDR3 region has the DNA TGTGCCAGCTCACCTCAAATAGGGGATACTGAAGCTTTCTTT.

The chain links TRBV24-1 to TRBJ2-2; D is possibly TRBD2 (6 bases). The CDR3 is 16 residues long. The germline V and J ends were trimmed by 2 bases and 7 bases, with 16 bases remaining between them. In germline, CDR1 is KGHDR, CDR2 SFDVKD. Here the CDR3 DNA reads TGTGCCACCAGTGATTGGAGGGGAAGAAGAGGCGGGGAGCTGTTTTTT. It yields the protein CATSDWRGRRGGELFF.

In this sample, this clonotype turned up a few times. The chain recombines TRBV2 with TRBJ2-7; tentatively, D is TRBD1 (5 bases). There are 13 residues in the CDR3. The germline CDR1 and CDR2 sequences are SNHLY and FYNNEI. The germline V and J ends were trimmed by 2 bases and 3 bases, with 8 bases remaining between them. CDR3 in amino acids: CASSEPGLYEQYF. In DNA form, the CDR3 reads TGTGCCAGCAGTGAACCAGGGCTCTACGAGCAGTACTTC.